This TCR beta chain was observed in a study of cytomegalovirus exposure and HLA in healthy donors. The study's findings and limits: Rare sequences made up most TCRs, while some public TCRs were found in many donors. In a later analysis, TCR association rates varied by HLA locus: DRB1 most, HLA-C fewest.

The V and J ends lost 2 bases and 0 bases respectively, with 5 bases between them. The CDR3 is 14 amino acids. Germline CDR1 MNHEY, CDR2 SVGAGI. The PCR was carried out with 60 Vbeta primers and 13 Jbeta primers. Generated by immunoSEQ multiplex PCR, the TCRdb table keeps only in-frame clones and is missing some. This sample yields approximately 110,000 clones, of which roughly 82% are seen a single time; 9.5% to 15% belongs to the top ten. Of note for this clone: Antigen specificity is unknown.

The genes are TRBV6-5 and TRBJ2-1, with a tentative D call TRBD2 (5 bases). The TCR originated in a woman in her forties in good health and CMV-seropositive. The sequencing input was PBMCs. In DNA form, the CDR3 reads TGTGCCAGCAGTTACGGGAGCTCCTACAATGAGCAGTTCTTC. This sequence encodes CASSYGSSYNEQFF.